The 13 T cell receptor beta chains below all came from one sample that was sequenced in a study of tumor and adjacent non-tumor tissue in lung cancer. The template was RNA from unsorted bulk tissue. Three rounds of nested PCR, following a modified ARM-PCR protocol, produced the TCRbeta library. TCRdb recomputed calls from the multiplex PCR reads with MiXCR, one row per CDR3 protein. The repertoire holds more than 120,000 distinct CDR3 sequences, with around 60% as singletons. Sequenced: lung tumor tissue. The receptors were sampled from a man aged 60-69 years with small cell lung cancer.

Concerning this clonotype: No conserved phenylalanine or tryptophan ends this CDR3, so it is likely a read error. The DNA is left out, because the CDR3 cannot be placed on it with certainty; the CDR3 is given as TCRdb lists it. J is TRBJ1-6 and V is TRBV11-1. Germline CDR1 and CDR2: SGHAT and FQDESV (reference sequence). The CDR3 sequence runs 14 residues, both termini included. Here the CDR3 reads CASSFSGHNSPLHL.

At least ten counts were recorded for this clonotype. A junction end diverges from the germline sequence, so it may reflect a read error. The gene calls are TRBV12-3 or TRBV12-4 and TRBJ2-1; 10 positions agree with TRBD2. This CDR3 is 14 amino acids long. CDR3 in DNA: TGTGCCAGCAGACCCGGGACTAGCGAGGATGAGGAGTTCTTC. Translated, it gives CASRPGTSEDEEFF.

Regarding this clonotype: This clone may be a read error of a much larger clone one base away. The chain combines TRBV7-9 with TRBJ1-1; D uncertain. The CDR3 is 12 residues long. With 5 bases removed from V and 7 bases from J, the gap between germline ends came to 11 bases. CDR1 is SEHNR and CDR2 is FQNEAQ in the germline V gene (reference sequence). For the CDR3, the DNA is TGTGCCAGCAGCCTGTCTAACCTTGAAGCTTTCTTT. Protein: CASSLSNLEAFF.

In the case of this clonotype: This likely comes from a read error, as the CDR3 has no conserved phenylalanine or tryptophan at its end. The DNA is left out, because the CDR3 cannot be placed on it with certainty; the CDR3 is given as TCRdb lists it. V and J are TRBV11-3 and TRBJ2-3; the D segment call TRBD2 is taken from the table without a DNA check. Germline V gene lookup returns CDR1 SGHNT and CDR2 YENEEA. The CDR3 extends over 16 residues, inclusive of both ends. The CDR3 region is CASSFWSNLAGDTQNS.

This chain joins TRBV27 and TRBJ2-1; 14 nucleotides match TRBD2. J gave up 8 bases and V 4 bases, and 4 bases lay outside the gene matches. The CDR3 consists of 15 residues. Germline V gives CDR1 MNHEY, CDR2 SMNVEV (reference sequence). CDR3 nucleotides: TGTGCCAGCAGTTCGACTAGCGGGAGGGCCGATGAGCAGTTCTTC. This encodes CASSSTSGRADEQFF.

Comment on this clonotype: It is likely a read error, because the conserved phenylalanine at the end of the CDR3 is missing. CDR3 residues: CRASDPKETEQFL. CDR3 DNA sequence: TGCAGAGCTAGCGACCCTAAGGAGACTGAGCAGTTCTTA. This sequence joins TRBV20-1 and TRBJ2-1; maybe TRBD2 (6 bases). Germline V gene lookup returns CDR1 DFQATT and CDR2 SNEGSKA (reference sequence). This CDR3 region has 13 residues.

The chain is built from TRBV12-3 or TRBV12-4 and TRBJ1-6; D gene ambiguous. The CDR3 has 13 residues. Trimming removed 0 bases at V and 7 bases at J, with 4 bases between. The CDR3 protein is CASSLALNSPLHF. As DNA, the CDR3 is TGTGCCAGCAGTTTAGCGCTAAATTCACCCCTCCACTTT.

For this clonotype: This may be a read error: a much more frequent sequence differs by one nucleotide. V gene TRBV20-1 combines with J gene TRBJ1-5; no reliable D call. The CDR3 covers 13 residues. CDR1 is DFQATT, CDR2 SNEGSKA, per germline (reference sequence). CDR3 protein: CGATSDGDQPQHF. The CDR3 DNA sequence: TGCGGTGCTACGTCGGACGGAGATCAGCCCCAGCATTTT.

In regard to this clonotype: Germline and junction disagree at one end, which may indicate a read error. The CDR3 here is CASSEGTRGGSEPFF. The CDR3 coding sequence is TGTGCCAGCAGCGAAGGGACTAGGGGGGGCAGTGAGCCGTTCTTC. The rearrangement uses TRBV6-1 and TRBJ2-1, with 8 bases that match TRBD2. The V gene's germline CDR1 is MNHNS and CDR2 SASEGT. The CDR3 contains 15 residues.

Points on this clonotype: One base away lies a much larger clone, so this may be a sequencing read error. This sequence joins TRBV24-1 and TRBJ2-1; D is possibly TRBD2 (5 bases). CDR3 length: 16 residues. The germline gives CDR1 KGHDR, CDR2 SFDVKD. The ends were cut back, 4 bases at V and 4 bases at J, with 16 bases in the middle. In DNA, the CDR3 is TGTGCCACCAGTGACCCCGGGATAGAAAATTACAATGAGCAGTTCTTC. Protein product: CATSDPGIENYNEQFF.

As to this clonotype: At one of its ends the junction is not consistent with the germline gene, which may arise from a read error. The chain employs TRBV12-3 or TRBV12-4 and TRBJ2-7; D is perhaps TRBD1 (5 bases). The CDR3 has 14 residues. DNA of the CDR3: TGTGCCAGCAACAGGTTCGGACCGTTCTACGAGCAGCACTTC. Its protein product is CASNRFGPFYEQHF.

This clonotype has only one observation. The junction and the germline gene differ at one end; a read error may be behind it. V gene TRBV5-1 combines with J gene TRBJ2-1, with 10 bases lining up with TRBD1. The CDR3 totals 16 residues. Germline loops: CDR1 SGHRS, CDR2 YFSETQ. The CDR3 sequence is CVSSLGATGGYNEQFF. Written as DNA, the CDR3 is TGCGTCAGCAGCTTGGGGGCGACAGGGGGCTACAATGAGCAGTTCTTT.

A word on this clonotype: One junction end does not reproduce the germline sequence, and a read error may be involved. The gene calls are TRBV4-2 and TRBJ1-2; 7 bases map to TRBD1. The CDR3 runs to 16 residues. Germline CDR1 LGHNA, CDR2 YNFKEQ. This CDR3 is CASSHGPGGPQYGHTF. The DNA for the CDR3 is TGTGCCAGCAGCCACGGCCCAGGGGGGCCTCAGTATGGCCACACCTTC.